These 26 T cell receptor beta chains were all obtained from the same sample, sequenced in a study of long-term antiretroviral therapy in people with HIV (dated by TCRdb to between 2021 and 2024). Sequencing of the TRB variable region was done with the immunoSEQ hsTCRB v3.0 assay at survey level resolution. This immuneACCESS table, as held by TCRdb, lists in-frame sequences with V and J called but not all clones. Of the missing ones, under half trace to an unresolved V gene in checked studies; the others have no known cause. This sample comprises more than 25,000 clones, approximately 80% of them detected only once. Of the sample, approximately 9% falls within the top ten clones. The starting material was unsorted PBMCs, obtained 3 years after starting antiretroviral therapy. The receptors here all came from a man aged 40-55 years with HIV.

The table lists this clone with a count of one. This chain uses TRBV6-5 with TRBJ1-2, with D maybe TRBD1 (6 bases). Trimming cost V 5 bases and J 3 bases, with 13 bases left between them. Germline CDR1 is MNHEY and CDR2 is SVGAGI. The CDR3 loop spans 14 amino acids. Written as DNA, the CDR3 is TGTGCCAGCAGTCGTTACAGGGAGGACTATGGCTACACCTTC. Amino acids: CASSRYREDYGYTF.

The gene calls are TRBV19 and TRBJ1-2, with 9 bases that match TRBD1. The CDR3 consists of 14 residues. The trim removed 10 bases at V and 5 bases at J, leaving 11 bases unmatched. Germline CDR1 and CDR2: LNHDA and SQIVND (reference sequence). The CDR3 sequence: CATGQGQAWYGYTF. DNA of the CDR3: TGTGCCACTGGACAGGGGCAGGCCTGGTATGGCTACACCTTC.

This clone was seen a few times. V gene TRBV14 combines with J gene TRBJ1-2; no clear D gene. V lost 2 bases, J lost 13 bases, and 14 bases lay in between. This CDR3 comprises 12 residues. The germline V gene has CDR1 SGHDN and CDR2 FVKESK. This chain's CDR3 is CASSQTSAAATF. CDR3 in DNA: TGTGCCAGCAGCCAAACGAGCGCGGCCGCCACCTTC.

This rearrangement joins TRBV18 to TRBJ1-3; D call uncertain. Trimming stripped 6 bases from V and 7 bases from J, with 10 bases between. CDR1 is KGHSH, CDR2 LQKENI, per germline. This CDR3 spans 12 amino acids. The CDR3 region has the DNA TGTGCCAGCTCGCAAAAGTTGAACACCATATATTTT. Protein sequence: CASSQKLNTIYF.

This chain uses TRBV15 with TRBJ2-3; no clear D. Germline CDR1 is LNHNV and CDR2 is YYDKDF (reference sequence). The CDR3 has 13 amino acids. The V gene lost 4 bases and the J gene lost 5 bases, with 10 bases spanning the gap. The CDR3 spells CATSTSRKDTQYF. As DNA, the CDR3 is TGTGCCACCAGCACCTCTAGGAAAGATACGCAGTATTTT.

The chain employs TRBV27 and TRBJ2-1; D uncertain. V was trimmed by 2 bases and J by 5 bases, leaving 4 bases between them. The CDR3 runs to 12 residues. CDR1 MNHEY and CDR2 SMNVEV come from the germline V gene (reference sequence). The CDR3 reads CASSLGNNEQFF. The CDR3 DNA sequence: TGTGCCAGCAGTTTAGGAAACAATGAGCAGTTCTTC.

This clone was observed a few times. The CDR3 protein is CASSTVGSGANVLTF. CDR3 DNA: TGTGCCAGCTCTACCGTGGGTTCTGGGGCCAACGTCCTGACTTTC. This sequence joins TRBV19 and TRBJ2-6; D not resolved. The CDR3 loop spans 15 amino acids. The V gene lost 9 bases and the J gene lost 1 base, with 13 bases spanning the gap. CDR1 is LNHDA and CDR2 is SQIVND in the germline V gene (reference sequence).

The rearrangement links TRBV19 to TRBJ1-2; D is unresolved. V lost 1 base to trimming and J lost 0 bases, with 6 bases between them. The CDR3 contains 14 residues. CDR1 is LNHDA, CDR2 SQIVND, per germline (reference sequence). The CDR3 bases are TGTGCCAGTAGTATAGCAGCGACTAACTATGGCTACACCTTC. Translation gives CASSIAATNYGYTF.

The gene calls are TRBV18 and TRBJ2-7; a weak D match, TRBD1 (6 bases). The length of the CDR3 is 13 residues. V was trimmed by 3 bases and J by 3 bases, leaving 9 bases between them. Germline-derived CDR1 and CDR2 are KGHSH and LQKENI. The DNA for the CDR3 is TGTGCCAGCTCACCGGGGACAAACTACGAGCAGTACTTC. Translating it yields CASSPGTNYEQYF.

This clone has just a few counts. The chain combines TRBV5-1 with TRBJ1-2; possible D gene TRBD1, 5 bases. Germline lookup yields CDR1 SGHRS and CDR2 YFSETQ. V lost 4 bases and J lost 6, with 22 bases in between. The CDR3 is made up of 16 amino acids. The CDR3 protein is CASSPVTDSYTHGYTF. Written as DNA, the CDR3 is TGCGCCAGCAGCCCCGTGACAGACTCCTATACTCATGGCTACACCTTC.

This chain links TRBV7-9 with TRBJ2-7; no clear D gene. V gave up 0 bases and J gave up 2 bases, with 5 bases separating them. CDR3 length: 13 residues. The V gene's germline CDR1 is SEHNR and CDR2 FQNEAQ (reference sequence). As DNA, the CDR3 is TGTGCCAGCAGCTTAGCTGTGGCCTACGAGCAGTACTTC. Its translation is CASSLAVAYEQYF.

This rearrangement joins TRBV11-2 to TRBJ2-1, with D possibly TRBD1 on 7 matching bases. CDR1 and CDR2 from the germline V gene are SGHAT and FQNNGV. With 5 bases removed from V and 6 bases from J, the gap between germline ends came to 20 bases. The CDR3 runs 16 residues. The CDR3 sequence is CASSPRYAGGRNEQFF. CDR3 nucleotide sequence: TGTGCCAGCAGCCCACGATACGCAGGGGGGCGCAATGAGCAGTTCTTC.

The CDR3 loop reads CAWSVISTTEAFF. Here the CDR3 DNA reads TGTGCCTGGAGTGTTATTTCAACCACTGAAGCTTTCTTT. The J gene is TRBJ1-1, the V gene TRBV30; D is undetermined. V was shortened by 0 bases and J by 4 bases, with 9 bases between the two germline ends. The CDR3 sequence is 13 residues long. Germline CDR1 and CDR2: GTSNPN and SVGIG (reference sequence).

The chain uses TRBV15 and TRBJ2-7; 8 bases match TRBD1. The length of the CDR3 is 15 residues. Trimming cost V 5 bases and J 0 bases; bases outside gene matches: 6. CDR1 and CDR2 (germline): LNHNV, YYDKDF (reference sequence). CDR3 amino acids: CATSPQGASSYEQYF. Written as DNA, the CDR3 is TGTGCCACCAGCCCCCAGGGGGCTAGCTCCTACGAGCAGTACTTC.

The rearrangement uses TRBV2 and TRBJ2-1; D is perhaps TRBD2 (7 bases). The CDR3 has 15 amino acids. In germline, CDR1 is SNHLY, CDR2 FYNNEI. Trimming took 8 bases from V and 4 from J, leaving 18 bases between them. CDR3 sequence: CASVDAGALYNEQFF. CDR3 nucleotides: TGTGCCAGCGTAGACGCGGGGGCCCTATACAATGAGCAGTTCTTC.

Judged by abundance, this clone is large. This sequence joins TRBV6-6 and TRBJ2-5; D is possibly TRBD1 (7 bases). Trimming shortened V by 7 bases and J by 7 bases, and 10 bases separated the two germline ends. Germline V CDR1 and CDR2: MNHNY, SVGAGI (reference sequence). The CDR3 loop spans 11 amino acids. The CDR3 here is CASTQGGTQYF. CDR3 DNA: TGTGCCAGCACCCAGGGGGGGACCCAGTACTTC.

The chain links TRBV10-2 to TRBJ2-7; D gene ambiguous. Per the germline V gene, CDR1 is WSHSY and CDR2 is SAAADI. The CDR3 length is 12 residues. V dropped 4 bases and J dropped 3 bases, with 7 bases sitting between them. CDR3 DNA sequence: TGCGCCAGCAGTGTGGGCCTCTACGAGCAGTACTTC. This encodes CASSVGLYEQYF.

This chain joins TRBV5-1 and TRBJ2-7, with 14 nucleotides matching TRBD2. There are 18 residues in the CDR3. Germline V gene data show CDR1 as SGHRS and CDR2 as YFSETQ. V lost 3 bases and J lost 0; bases outside the gene matches: 8. The CDR3 here is CASSYWTSGGLSSYEQYF. The CDR3 coding sequence is TGCGCCAGCAGCTACTGGACTAGCGGGGGGCTTAGCTCCTACGAGCAGTACTTC.

The chain combines TRBV19 with TRBJ2-7; D ambiguous. With 9 bases removed from V and 2 bases from J, the gap between germline ends came to 14 bases. CDR3 length: 13 residues. Germline-derived CDR1 and CDR2 are LNHDA and SQIVND (reference sequence). The CDR3 loop is CARALSSTYEQYF. In nucleotides, the CDR3 is TGTGCCAGGGCCCTTTCGAGTACCTACGAGCAGTACTTC.

The genes are TRBV6-1 and TRBJ2-3; D may correspond to TRBD1 or TRBD2 (5 bases each). The CDR3 loop spans 14 amino acids. Germline CDR1 MNHNS, CDR2 SASEGT. The V end lost 5 bases, the J end lost 3 bases, and 12 bases lay between the germline ends. The chain's CDR3 is CASSQVGTTDTQYF. Here the CDR3 DNA reads TGTGCCAGCAGTCAAGTGGGGACGACAGATACGCAGTATTTT.

This clone was counted between two and nine times. The gene calls are TRBV27 and TRBJ2-7, with D possibly being TRBD2 (6 bases). Germline V gene lookup returns CDR1 MNHEY and CDR2 SMNVEV (reference sequence). The CDR3 extends over 12 amino acids. Trimming shortened V by 2 bases and J by 7 bases, and 9 bases separated the two germline ends. CDR3 in DNA: TGTGCCAGCAGTTTACAGGCGGGGGAGCAGTACTTC. This codes for CASSLQAGEQYF.

V usage is TRBV2 and J usage is TRBJ1-2, with TRBD1 identical over 7 bases. The trim removed 3 bases at V and 5 bases at J, leaving 9 bases unmatched. The CDR3 runs 15 residues. In germline, CDR1 is SNHLY, CDR2 FYNNEI. The CDR3, as DNA: TGTGCCAGCAGTGATCGACAGGGACATTATTATGGCTACACCTTC. Amino acid sequence: CASSDRQGHYYGYTF.

The chain carries TRBV7-3 and TRBJ2-5, with TRBD2 matching over 11 bases. V was pared by 5 bases and J by 4 bases, with 12 bases of the junction left unmatched. From germline, CDR1 is SGHTA and CDR2 FQGTGA. This CDR3 is built from 17 residues. CDR3: CASSMGTSGPLGETQYF. DNA of the CDR3: TGTGCCAGCAGCATGGGGACTAGCGGACCCCTAGGAGAGACCCAGTACTTC.

The chain couples TRBV6-1 to TRBJ1-1; TRBD1 is a possible D gene (6 bases). With 5 bases removed from V and 2 bases from J, the gap between germline ends came to 9 bases. CDR3 size: 13 residues. Germline lookup yields CDR1 MNHNS and CDR2 SASEGT. CDR3 nucleotides: TGTGCCAGCAGTATCGGGGGCAACACTGAAGCTTTCTTT. It specifies CASSIGGNTEAFF.

This chain uses TRBV12-5 with TRBJ2-1; D is unclear. The CDR3 contains 15 residues. Trimming took off 2 bases at V and 4 bases at J, with 12 bases between the two ends. Germline loops: CDR1 LGHNT, CDR2 FRNRAP. CDR3 residues: CASGLTHGPYNEQFF. The CDR3 bases are TGTGCTAGTGGTTTGACCCATGGACCATACAATGAGCAGTTCTTC.

The genes are TRBV4-1 and TRBJ2-1; D remains unclear. The CDR3 totals 14 residues. Germline CDR1 and CDR2: MGHRA and YSYEKL. Trimming removed 4 bases from V and 5 bases from J, with 12 bases in between. CDR3 amino acids: CASSPTPVDNEQFF. For the CDR3, the DNA is TGCGCCAGCAGCCCTACCCCGGTCGACAATGAGCAGTTCTTC.